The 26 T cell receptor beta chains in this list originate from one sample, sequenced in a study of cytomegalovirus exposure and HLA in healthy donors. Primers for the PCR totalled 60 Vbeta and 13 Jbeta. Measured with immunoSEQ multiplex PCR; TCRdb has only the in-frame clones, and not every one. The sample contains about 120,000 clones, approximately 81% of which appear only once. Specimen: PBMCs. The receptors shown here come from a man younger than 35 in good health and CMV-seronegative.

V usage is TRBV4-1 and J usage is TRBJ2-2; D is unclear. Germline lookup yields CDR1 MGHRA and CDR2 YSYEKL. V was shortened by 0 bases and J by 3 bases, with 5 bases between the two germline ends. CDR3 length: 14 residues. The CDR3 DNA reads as TGCGCCAGCAGCCAAGATGTAGACACCGGGGAGCTGTTTTTT. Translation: CASSQDVDTGELFF.

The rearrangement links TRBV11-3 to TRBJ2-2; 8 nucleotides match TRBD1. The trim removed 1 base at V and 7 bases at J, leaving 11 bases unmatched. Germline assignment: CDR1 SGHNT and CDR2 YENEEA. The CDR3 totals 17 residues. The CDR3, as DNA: TGTGCCAGCAGCTTAGGGGCCGCAGGGGGCGCCGGCGGGGAGCTGTTTTTT. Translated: CASSLGAAGGAGGELFF.

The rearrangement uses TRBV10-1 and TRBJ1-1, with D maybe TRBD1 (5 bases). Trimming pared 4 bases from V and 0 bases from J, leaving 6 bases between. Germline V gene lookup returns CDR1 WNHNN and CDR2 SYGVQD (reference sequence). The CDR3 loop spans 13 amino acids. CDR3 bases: TGCGCCAGCAGTGGGACATTGAACACTGAAGCTTTCTTT. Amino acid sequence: CASSGTLNTEAFF.

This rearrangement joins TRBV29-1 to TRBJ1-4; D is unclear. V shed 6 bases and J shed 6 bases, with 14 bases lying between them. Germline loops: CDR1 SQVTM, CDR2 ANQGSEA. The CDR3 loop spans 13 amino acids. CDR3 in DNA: TGCAGCGTCGTAACAGCCGGTGATGAAAAACTGTTTTTT. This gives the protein CSVVTAGDEKLFF.

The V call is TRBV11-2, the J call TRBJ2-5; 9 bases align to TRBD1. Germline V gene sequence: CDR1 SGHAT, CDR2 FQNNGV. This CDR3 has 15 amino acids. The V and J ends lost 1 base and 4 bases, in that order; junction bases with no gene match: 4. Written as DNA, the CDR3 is TGTGCCAGCAGCTTAGTCTGGGACAGGGCAGAGACCCAGTACTTC. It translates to CASSLVWDRAETQYF.

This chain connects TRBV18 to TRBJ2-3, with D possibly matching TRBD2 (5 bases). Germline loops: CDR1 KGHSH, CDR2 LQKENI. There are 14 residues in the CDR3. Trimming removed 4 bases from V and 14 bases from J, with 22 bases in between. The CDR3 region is CASSQDRDLRTPYF. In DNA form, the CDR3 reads TGTGCCAGCTCACAAGACCGGGATCTTCGAACCCCGTATTTT.

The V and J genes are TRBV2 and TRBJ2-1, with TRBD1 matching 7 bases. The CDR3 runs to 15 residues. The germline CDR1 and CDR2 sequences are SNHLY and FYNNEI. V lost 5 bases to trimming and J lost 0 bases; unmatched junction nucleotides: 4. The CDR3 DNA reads TGTGCCAGCAGTCCCGACAGGGCCTCCTACAATGAGCAGTTCTTC. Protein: CASSPDRASYNEQFF.

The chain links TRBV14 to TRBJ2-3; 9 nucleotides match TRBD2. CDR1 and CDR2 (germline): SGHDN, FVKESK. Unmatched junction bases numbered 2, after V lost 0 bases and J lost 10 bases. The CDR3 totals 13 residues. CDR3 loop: CASSQDTSGPQYF. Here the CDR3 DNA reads TGTGCCAGCAGCCAAGACACTAGCGGGCCGCAGTATTTT.

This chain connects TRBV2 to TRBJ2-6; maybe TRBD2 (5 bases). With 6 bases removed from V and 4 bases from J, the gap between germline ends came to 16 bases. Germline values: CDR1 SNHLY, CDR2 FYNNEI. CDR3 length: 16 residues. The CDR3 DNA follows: TGTGCCAGCAGACGGAGCGGAAGTTCGGGGGCCAACGTCCTGACTTTC. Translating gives CASRRSGSSGANVLTF.

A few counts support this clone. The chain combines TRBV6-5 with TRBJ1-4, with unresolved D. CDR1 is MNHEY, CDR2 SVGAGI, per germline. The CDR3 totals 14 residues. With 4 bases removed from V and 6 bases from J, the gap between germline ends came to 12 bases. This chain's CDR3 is CASSFTRDHEKLFF. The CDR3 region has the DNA TGTGCCAGCAGTTTTACTAGAGATCATGAAAAACTGTTTTTT.

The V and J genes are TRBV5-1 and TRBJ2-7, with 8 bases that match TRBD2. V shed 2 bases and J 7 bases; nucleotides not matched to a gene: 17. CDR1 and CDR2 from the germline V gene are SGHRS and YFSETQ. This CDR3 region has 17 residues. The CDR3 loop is CASSFGGTSGQDREQYF. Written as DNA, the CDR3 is TGCGCCAGCAGCTTCGGTGGTACTAGCGGACAAGATCGGGAGCAGTACTTC.

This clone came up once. The CDR3 DNA sequence: TGTGCCAGCAGCGCCCGGGGGGGGATCCCTGAAGCTTTCTTT. It encodes CASSARGGIPEAFF. The V call is TRBV9, the J call TRBJ1-1; possible D gene TRBD1, 5 bases. The V end lost 3 bases, the J end lost 6 bases, and 15 bases lay between the germline ends. The CDR3 totals 14 residues. From germline, CDR1 is SGDLS and CDR2 YYNGEE.

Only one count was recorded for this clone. CDR3 loop: CASSPGLAGGYSTDTQYF. In DNA, the CDR3 is TGTGCCAGCAGCCCGGGACTAGCGGGAGGGTATAGCACAGATACGCAGTATTTT. The chain uses TRBV9 and TRBJ2-3; 16 positions agree with TRBD2. V dropped 4 bases and J dropped 0; count of bases not matched to a gene: 5. Germline lookup yields CDR1 SGDLS and CDR2 YYNGEE. The CDR3 contains 18 residues.

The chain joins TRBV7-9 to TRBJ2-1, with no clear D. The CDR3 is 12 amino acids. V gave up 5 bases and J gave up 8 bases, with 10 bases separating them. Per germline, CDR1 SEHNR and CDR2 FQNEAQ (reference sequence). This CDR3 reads CASSPSGDEQFF. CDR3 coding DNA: TGTGCCAGCAGCCCGTCGGGTGATGAGCAGTTCTTC.

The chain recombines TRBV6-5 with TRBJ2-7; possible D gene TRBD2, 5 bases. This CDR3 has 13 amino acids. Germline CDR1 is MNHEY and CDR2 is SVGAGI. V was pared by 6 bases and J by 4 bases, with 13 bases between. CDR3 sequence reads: CASSRGPGYEQYF. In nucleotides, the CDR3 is TGTGCCAGCAGCCGTGGCCCGGGATACGAGCAGTACTTC.

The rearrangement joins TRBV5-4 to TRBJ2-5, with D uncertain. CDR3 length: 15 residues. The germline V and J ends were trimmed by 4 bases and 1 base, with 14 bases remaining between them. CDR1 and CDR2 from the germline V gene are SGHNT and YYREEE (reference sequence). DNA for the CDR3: TGTGCCAGCAGCCCCGCCGGTAGCTCCCAAGAGACCCAGTACTTC. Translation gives CASSPAGSSQETQYF.

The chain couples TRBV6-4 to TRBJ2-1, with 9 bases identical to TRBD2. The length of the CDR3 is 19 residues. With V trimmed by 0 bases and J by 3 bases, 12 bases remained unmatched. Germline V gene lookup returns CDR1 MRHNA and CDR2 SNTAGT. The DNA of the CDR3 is TGTGCCAGCAGTGACTCGAGAGGCGGGAGGGGAACGGGCTACAATGAGCAGTTCTTC. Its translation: CASSDSRGGRGTGYNEQFF.

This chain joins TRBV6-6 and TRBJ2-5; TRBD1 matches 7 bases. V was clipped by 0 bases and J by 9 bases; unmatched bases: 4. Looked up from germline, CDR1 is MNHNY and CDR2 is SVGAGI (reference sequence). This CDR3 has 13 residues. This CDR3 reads CASSYSGQVAQYF. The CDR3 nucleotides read TGTGCCAGCAGTTACTCTGGACAGGTGGCCCAGTACTTC.

For the CDR3, the DNA is TGTGCCAGCAGTTTATGGTTAGCGGGAGTAAGAGAGCAGTTCTTC. Protein product: CASSLWLAGVREQFF. The V and J genes are TRBV27 and TRBJ2-1; 9 bases fit TRBD2. Germline loops: CDR1 MNHEY, CDR2 SMNVEV (reference sequence). CDR3 length equals 15 residues. V was clipped by 1 base and J by 10 bases; unmatched bases: 8.

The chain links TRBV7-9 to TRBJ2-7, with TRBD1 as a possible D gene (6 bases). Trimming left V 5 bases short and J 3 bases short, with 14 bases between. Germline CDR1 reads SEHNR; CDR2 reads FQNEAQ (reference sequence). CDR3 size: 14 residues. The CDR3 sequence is CASSHRAFGYEQYF. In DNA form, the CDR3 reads TGTGCCAGCAGCCACAGGGCGTTCGGCTACGAGCAGTACTTC.

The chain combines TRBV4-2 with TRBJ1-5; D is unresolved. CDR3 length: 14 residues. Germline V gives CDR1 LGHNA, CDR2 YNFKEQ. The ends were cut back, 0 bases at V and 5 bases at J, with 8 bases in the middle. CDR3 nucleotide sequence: TGTGCCAGCAGCCAAGATAGTGAGTATCAGCCCCAGCATTTT. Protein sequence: CASSQDSEYQPQHF.

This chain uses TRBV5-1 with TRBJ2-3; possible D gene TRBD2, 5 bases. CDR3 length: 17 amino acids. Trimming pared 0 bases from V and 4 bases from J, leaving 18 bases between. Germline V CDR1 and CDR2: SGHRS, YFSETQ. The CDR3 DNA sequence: TGCGCCAGCAGCTTGGAAGGTTGGCTAGCCTCGCCAGATACGCAGTATTTT. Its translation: CASSLEGWLASPDTQYF.

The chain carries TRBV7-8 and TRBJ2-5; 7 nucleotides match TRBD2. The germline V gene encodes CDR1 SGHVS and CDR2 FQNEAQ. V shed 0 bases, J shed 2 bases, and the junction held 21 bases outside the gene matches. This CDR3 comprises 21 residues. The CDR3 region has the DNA TGTGCCAGCAGCTTAGCCCGCTATAGGGCGGGAGTCCCGGGGAGACAAGAGACCCAGTACTTC. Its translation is CASSLARYRAGVPGRQETQYF.

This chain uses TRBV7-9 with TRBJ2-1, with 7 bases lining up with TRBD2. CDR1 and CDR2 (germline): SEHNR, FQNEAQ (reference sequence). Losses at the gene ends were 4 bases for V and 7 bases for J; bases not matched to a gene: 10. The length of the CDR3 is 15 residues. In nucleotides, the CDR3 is TGTGCCAGCAGCTCCGGGACTACCTCTAGGAATGAGCAGTTCTTC. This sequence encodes CASSSGTTSRNEQFF.

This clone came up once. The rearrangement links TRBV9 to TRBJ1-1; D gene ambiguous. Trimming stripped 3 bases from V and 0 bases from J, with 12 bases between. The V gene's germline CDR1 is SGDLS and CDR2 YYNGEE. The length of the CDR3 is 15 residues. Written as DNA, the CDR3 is TGTGCCAGCAGCGCCCATGGAGCCATGAACACTGAAGCTTTCTTT. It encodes CASSAHGAMNTEAFF.

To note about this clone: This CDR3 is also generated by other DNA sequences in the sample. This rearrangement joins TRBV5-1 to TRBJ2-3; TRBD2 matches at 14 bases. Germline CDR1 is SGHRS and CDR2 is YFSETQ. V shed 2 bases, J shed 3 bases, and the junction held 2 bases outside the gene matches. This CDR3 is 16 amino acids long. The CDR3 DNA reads TGCGCCAGCAGCTTAGGGACTAGCGGGAGTACAGATACGCAGTATTTT. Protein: CASSLGTSGSTDTQYF.